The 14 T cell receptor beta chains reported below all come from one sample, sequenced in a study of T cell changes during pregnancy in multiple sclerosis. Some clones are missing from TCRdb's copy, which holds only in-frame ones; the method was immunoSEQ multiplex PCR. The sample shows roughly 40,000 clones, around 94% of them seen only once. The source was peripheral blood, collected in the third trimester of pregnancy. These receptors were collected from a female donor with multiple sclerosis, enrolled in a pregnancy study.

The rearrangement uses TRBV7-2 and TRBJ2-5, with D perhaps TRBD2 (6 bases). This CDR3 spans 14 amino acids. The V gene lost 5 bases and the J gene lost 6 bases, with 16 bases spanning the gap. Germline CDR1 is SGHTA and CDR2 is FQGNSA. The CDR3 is CASSPPRLVQTQYF. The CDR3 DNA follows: TGTGCCAGCAGCCCCCCTCGACTAGTACAGACCCAGTACTTC. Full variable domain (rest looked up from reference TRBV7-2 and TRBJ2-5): GAGVSQSPSNKVTEKGKDVELRCDPISGHTALYWYRQSLGQGLEFLIYFQGNSAPDKSGLPSDRFSAERTGGSVSTLTIQRTQQEDSAVYLCASSPPRLVQTQYFGPGTRLLVL.

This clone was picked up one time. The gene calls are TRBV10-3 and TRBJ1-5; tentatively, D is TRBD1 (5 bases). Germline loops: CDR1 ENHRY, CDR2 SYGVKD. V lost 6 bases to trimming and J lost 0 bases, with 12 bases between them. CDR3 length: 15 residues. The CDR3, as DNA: TGTGCCATCAGCCAGGGCCAGGATAGCAATCAGCCCCAGCATTTT. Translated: CAISQGQDSNQPQHF.

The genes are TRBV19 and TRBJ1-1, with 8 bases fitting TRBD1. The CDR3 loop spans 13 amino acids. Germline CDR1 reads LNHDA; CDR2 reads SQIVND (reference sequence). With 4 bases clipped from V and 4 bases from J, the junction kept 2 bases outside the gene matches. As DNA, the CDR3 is TGTGCCAGTAGTAGTACAGGGGGCACTGAAGCTTTCTTT. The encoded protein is CASSSTGGTEAFF.

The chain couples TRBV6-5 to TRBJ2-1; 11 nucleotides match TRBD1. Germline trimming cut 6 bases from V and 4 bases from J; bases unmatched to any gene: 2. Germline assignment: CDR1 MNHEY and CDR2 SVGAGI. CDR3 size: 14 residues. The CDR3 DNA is TGTGCCAGCAGAGGACAGGGGGCATACAATGAGCAGTTCTTC. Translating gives CASRGQGAYNEQFF.

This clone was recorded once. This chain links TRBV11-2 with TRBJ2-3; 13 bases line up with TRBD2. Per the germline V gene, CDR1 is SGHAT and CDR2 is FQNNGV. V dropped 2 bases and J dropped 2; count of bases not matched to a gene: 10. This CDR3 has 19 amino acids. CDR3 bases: TGTGCCAGCAGCTTAACTAGCGGGGGGGCTGCGGGGTTCACAGATACGCAGTATTTT. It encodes CASSLTSGGAAGFTDTQYF. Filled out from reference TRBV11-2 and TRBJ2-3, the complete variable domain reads EAGVAQSPRYKIIEKRQSVAFWCNPISGHATLYWYQQILGQGPKLLIQFQNNGVVDDSQLPKDRFSAERLKGVDSTLKIQPAKLEDSAVYLCASSLTSGGAAGFTDTQYFGPGTRLTVL.

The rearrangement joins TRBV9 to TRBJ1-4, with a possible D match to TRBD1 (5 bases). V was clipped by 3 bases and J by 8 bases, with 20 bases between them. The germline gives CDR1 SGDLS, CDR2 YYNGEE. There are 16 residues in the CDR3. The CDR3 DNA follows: TGTGCCAGCAGCGACGAGGGCGGGGACGAAGGGGAAAAACTGTTTTTT. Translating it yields CASSDEGGDEGEKLFF.

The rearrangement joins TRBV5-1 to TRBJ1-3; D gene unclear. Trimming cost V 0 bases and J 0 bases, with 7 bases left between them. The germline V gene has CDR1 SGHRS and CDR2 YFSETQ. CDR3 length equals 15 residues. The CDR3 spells CASSLGRNSGNTIYF. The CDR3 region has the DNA TGCGCCAGCAGCTTGGGCAGGAACTCTGGAAACACCATATATTTT. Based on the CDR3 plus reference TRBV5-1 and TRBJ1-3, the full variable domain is KAGVTQTPRYLIKTRGQQVTLSCSPISGHRSVSWYQQTPGQGLQFLFEYFSETQRNKGNFPGRFSGRQFSNSRSEMNVSTLELGDSALYLCASSLGRNSGNTIYFGEGSWLTVV.

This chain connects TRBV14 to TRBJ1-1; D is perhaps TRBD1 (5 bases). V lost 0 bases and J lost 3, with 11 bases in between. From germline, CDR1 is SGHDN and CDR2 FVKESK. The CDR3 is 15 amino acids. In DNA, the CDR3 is TGTGCCAGCAGCCAAGATCGCATCAGGGACACTGAAGCTTTCTTT. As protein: CASSQDRIRDTEAFF.

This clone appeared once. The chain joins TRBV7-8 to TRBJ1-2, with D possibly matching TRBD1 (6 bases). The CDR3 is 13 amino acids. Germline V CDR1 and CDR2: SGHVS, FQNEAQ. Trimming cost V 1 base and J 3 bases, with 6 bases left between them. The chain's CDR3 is CASSLDRDYGYTF. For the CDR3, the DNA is TGTGCCAGCAGCTTAGACAGGGACTATGGCTACACCTTC.

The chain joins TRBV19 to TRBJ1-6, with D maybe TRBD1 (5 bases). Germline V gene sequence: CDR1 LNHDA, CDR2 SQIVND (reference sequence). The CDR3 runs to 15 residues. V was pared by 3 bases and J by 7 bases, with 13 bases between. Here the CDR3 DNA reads TGTGCCAGTAGTATGTGGGGCAGCTCAAATTCACCCCTCCACTTT. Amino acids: CASSMWGSSNSPLHF.

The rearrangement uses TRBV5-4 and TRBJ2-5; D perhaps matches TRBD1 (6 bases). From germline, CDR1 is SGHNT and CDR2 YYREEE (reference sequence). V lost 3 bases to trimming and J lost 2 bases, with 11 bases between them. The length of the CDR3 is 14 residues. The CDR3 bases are TGTGCCAGCAGCTCCGGACAGCCACAAGAGACCCAGTACTTC. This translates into CASSSGQPQETQYF.

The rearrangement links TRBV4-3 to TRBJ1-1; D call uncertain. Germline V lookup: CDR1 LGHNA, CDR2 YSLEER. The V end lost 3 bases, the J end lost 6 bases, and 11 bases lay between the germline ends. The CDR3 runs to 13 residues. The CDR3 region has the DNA TGCGCCAGCAGCCAGGACGGGGTCGCTGAAGCTTTCTTT. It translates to CASSQDGVAEAFF.

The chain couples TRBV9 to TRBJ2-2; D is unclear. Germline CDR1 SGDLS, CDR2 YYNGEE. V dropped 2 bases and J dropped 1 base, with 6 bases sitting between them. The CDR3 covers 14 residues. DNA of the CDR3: TGTGCCAGCAGCGTCGCCGGGAACACCGGGGAGCTGTTTTTT. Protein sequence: CASSVAGNTGELFF.

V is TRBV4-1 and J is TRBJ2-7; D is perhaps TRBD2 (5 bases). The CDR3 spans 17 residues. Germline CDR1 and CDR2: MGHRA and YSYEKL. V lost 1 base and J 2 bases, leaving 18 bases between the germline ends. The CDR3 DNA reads TGCGCCAGCAGCCAAGTCCTGGTGGGAGTGAACACCTACGAGCAGTACTTC. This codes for CASSQVLVGVNTYEQYF.